Sequencing of this TCR beta chain was carried out in a study of blood T cells in healthy people across ages (dated by TCRdb to the mid-2010s). Some background on the complete study: In model experiments, template switching captured about one uniquely barcoded TCR beta cDNA molecule for every two T cells. Using deep sequencing normalized with unique cDNA molecular identifiers, the study measured how TCR beta repertoire diversity changes with age. The donors were divided into four age groups: young (average approximately 17 years), middle-aged (roughly 42), aged (approximately 62) and long-lived (82). Donors of different ages were randomly distributed across sequencing lanes to avoid experimental bias. Two additional independent replicas of 1 million unique cDNA reads from the same blood draw were analyzed for two donors (one aged 18 to 30 and one aged 80 or older). The paper as a whole reports these results and caveats: As age increased, observed TCR beta diversity per million T cells dropped in a roughly linear way, and a significant reduction was already evident by age about 40. A strong correlation was found between observed TCR beta diversity and the percentage of naive T cells measured by flow cytometry. Estimates of total diversity based on one million sequenced T cells were regarded as lower bounds and as underestimates. Since profiling was done on bulk unsorted PBMCs, naive and antigen-experienced compartments could not be conclusively compared. Compared with the aged group, the long-lived group had more naive CD4+ T cells, fewer expanded clones and increased TCR diversity, suggesting age selection. The CMV infection status of donors was not known, potentially confounding age-related changes in expanded clonotypes.

This clonotype was observed a handful of times. There is no known antigen for this receptor. Base qualities are not at hand, and no much larger clone is one base apart. The donors were roughly 39 Caucasian individuals from Russia, aged roughly 6 to 95 years, who were systemically healthy. Around 10 milliliters of peripheral blood were collected from each donor into EDTA-treated Vacutainer tubes. Ficoll-Paque density-gradient centrifugation was used to isolate PBMCs, with at least 7 million per sample. Total RNA was extracted from PBMCs with Trizol reagent, with at least 5.5 micrograms obtained per sample. For every donor, flow cytometry on a PBMC aliquot measured the percentage of naive CD45RAhigh/CD27high T cells. The protocol used for the library was 5' RACE. The sequencer was an Illumina HiSeq 2500. A second roughly 7 to 12 cycle PCR used a sample-barcoded 5' primer and a J-beta primer mix. Each TCR beta cDNA molecule received a unique molecular identifier from a template-switch 5' adaptor carrying 12 random nucleotides. Each sample yielded at least 2.5 million CDR3-containing paired-end reads. The Mint cDNA synthesis kit, primed by a TRBC-specific oligonucleotide, was used to synthesize first-strand cDNA from all RNA. Following uracil-DNA glycosylase treatment, a first 18-cycle PCR with universal primers M1SS and BC2_uni_R was performed on all cDNA. The study's processing was this. Each sample was normalized by randomly selecting 1 million high-quality reads, each carrying a distinct molecular identifier. Reads sharing molecular identifiers were discarded rather than binned into consensus sequences. MiTCR, with a Q25 quality threshold and the strictest error-elimination algorithm, was used for CDR3 identification, clonotype clustering and error correction. Lower-bound total TCR beta diversity was estimated with a nonparametric unseen species model using Euler transformation. Using fastp at Q25 and MiXCR, TCRdb reprocessed the public reads and kept productive beta chains. Duplicate CDR3 protein sequences are folded into a single record with the most common DNA and genes. These V and J calls are TCRdb output, not the study's own analysis. Present in this sample are 1.2 million to 1.5 million distinct CDR3 sequences, roughly 59% of which were seen just once. The leading ten clones occupy 6.5% to 8.5% of the sample.

The CDR3 measures 20 amino acids from cysteine to phenylalanine. Only the CDR3 part of the read is kept: 60 bases, read in frame from the first base. The germline V gene sets CDR1 to MGHRA and CDR2 to YSYEKL. Trimming leaves V shorter by 3 bases and J shorter by 0 bases, with the junction holding 18 bases beyond the gene matches. The sample was blood. This receptor chain uses TRBV4-1 and TRBJ2-7, with 9 middle bases fitting TRBD2. This clonotype was obtained from a man younger than 30 in good health. The encoded CDR3 is CASSHLPWGQRGDSSYEQYF. The nucleotides read TGCGCCAGCAGCCACCTTCCGTGGGGCCAGCGGGGGGACTCCTCCTACGAGCAGTACTTC.